A selection of T cell receptor beta chains follows, all from one sample in a study of blood T cell repertoires in COVID-19. Using immunoSEQ multiplex PCR, the repertoire was profiled, and TCRdb retains in-frame clones only, with some absent. The sample shows more than 200,000 clones, roughly 88% of them seen only once. Sequenced sample: peripheral blood. The origin of the receptors is a woman in her 40s who had recovered from COVID-19. The conserved cysteine and the conserved F or W are not part of the CDR3 here.

v_gene	j_gene	CDR3aa
TRBV3-1/TRBV3-2	TRBJ1-2	ASRLGGEDGYT
TRBV25-1	TRBJ2-1	ASSEFFGNEQF
TRBV7-2	TRBJ2-5	ASSLGQQGSQETQY
TRBV6-6	TRBJ1-3	ASSRRQGSSGNTIY
TRBV10-3	TRBJ1-1	ATKRDMNTEAF
TRBV5-1	TRBJ1-5	ASSLVPGLDQPQH
TRBV5-1	TRBJ1-6	ASSWENSPLH
TRBV5-1	TRBJ2-2	ASSMGPLAGGNTGELF
TRBV10-3	TRBJ2-7	AISRQGAQVDEQY
TRBV6-5	TRBJ2-7	ASSLERGEQY
TRBV6-2/TRBV6-3	TRBJ2-7	ASSSPGFRSYEQY
TRBV9	TRBJ2-2	ASSVALGGGSGELF
TRBV19	TRBJ2-7	ASSIGDNSYEQY
TRBV19	TRBJ1-1	ASRGQFTEAF
TRBV11-1	TRBJ2-5	ASSAGLAGQETQY
TRBV2	TRBJ2-5	ASSDLGGETQY
TRBV5-1	TRBJ2-3	ASSSGQVTDTQY
TRBV18	TRBJ1-5	ASSSTTGGTNQPQH
TRBV29-1	TRBJ2-2	SGAGAVGELF
TRBV6-5	TRBJ1-4	ASSYSYGDEKLF
TRBV5-1	TRBJ2-7	ASSLRPLASGSYEQY
TRBV18	TRBJ1-2	ASSPDRVSGYT
TRBV2	TRBJ2-7	ASTPEGKTYEQY
TRBV19	TRBJ1-1	ARARADNTEAF
TRBV11-2	TRBJ1-2	ASSLAGGSYYGYT
TRBV6-6	TRBJ1-5	ASSSLTTVINQPQH
TRBV7-9	TRBJ2-1	ASSLAGGARNEQF
TRBV5-1	TRBJ1-3	ASSGGQPGNTIY
TRBV19	TRBJ1-2	ASSIFTDTYGYT
TRBV5-1	TRBJ1-1	ASRFGTGNGETEAF
TRBV4-2	TRBJ2-1	ASSQSTGFTYNEQF